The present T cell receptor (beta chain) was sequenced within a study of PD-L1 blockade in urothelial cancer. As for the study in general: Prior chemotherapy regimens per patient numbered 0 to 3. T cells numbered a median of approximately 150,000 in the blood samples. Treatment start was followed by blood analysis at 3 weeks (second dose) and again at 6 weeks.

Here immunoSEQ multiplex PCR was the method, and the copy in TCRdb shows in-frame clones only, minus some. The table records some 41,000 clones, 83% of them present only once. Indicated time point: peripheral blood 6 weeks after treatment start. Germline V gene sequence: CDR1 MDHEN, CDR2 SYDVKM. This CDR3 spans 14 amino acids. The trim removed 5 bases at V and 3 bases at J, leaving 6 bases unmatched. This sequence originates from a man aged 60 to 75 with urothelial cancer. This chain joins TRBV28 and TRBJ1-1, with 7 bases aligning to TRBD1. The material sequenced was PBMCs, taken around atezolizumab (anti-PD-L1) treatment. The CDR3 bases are TGTGCCAGCAGTCAAGGGGGACAGTACACTGAAGCTTTCTTT. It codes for CASSQGGQYTEAFF.